These 10 T cell receptor beta chains share one sample of origin, sequenced in a study of T cell changes during pregnancy in multiple sclerosis (dated by TCRdb to between 2018 and 2020). The library was built by means of the immunoSEQ multiplex PCR assay. In its TCRdb copy, this immuneACCESS table keeps in-frame sequences only and misses some clones. Where compared with another copy, unresolved V genes explain less than half of these, and the others have no known cause. The sample data list fewer than 70,000 clones, and roughly 92% of these were observed just once. About 3.5% of the sample is in the top ten clones. The sample here was CD8+ T cells from peripheral blood mononuclear cells, taken in the third trimester of pregnancy. The receptors originated from a female donor with multiple sclerosis, enrolled in a pregnancy study.

The rearrangement links TRBV4-1 to TRBJ2-2; 7 bases are a match to TRBD1. The CDR3 is 17 residues long. V lost 3 bases to trimming and J lost 1 base; unmatched junction nucleotides: 8. CDR1 is MGHRA and CDR2 is YSYEKL in the germline V gene. This CDR3 reads CASSHRLTGVNTGELFF. The CDR3 region has the DNA TGCGCCAGCAGCCATAGGCTAACAGGGGTGAACACCGGGGAGCTGTTTTTT.

The CDR3 sequence: CASSLEQGAHGNTIYF. CDR3 nucleotide sequence: TGCGCCAGCAGCTTGGAACAGGGGGCACATGGAAACACCATATATTTT. The J gene is TRBJ1-3, the V gene TRBV5-1, with TRBD1 matching over 9 bases. CDR3 length: 16 amino acids. Germline CDR1 reads SGHRS; CDR2 reads YFSETQ. After removal of 0 bases from V and 3 bases from J, the junction contained 4 bases not matched to a gene.

The V gene is TRBV25-1, the J gene TRBJ2-7; maybe TRBD2 (5 bases). The CDR3 consists of 13 residues. The germline V gene has CDR1 MGHDK and CDR2 SYGVNS. V lost 7 bases and J 3 bases, leaving 13 bases between the germline ends. The CDR3 nucleotides read TGTGCCAGCAACAACCGGGGTGACTACGAGCAGTACTTC. Its translation: CASNNRGDYEQYF.

The CDR3 nucleotides read TGTGCCAGCAGTTTAGTGGGGGCTGCCGAGACCCAGTACTTC. Translation: CASSLVGAAETQYF. The chain recombines TRBV27 with TRBJ2-5, with a possible D match to TRBD1 (6 bases). With 2 bases removed from V and 5 bases from J, the gap between germline ends came to 12 bases. This CDR3 contains 14 residues. Germline lookup yields CDR1 MNHEY and CDR2 SMNVEV (reference sequence).

The V and J genes are TRBV4-3 and TRBJ2-1, with D uncertain. Trimming shortened V by 0 bases and J by 6 bases, and 15 bases separated the two germline ends. CDR1 and CDR2 (germline): LGHNA, YSLEER. The CDR3 totals 16 residues. The CDR3 sequence: CASSQDLSVPLNEQFF. Written as DNA, the CDR3 is TGCGCCAGCAGCCAAGATCTCTCCGTCCCTCTCAATGAGCAGTTCTTC.

This sequence joins TRBV6-1 and TRBJ2-5, with TRBD1 matching over 9 bases. The J call may not be correct, given that the DNA end is closer to TRBJ2-7. The CDR3 runs to 14 residues. Germline V gene sequence: CDR1 MNHNS, CDR2 SASEGT. CDR3 nucleotide sequence: TGTGCCAGCAGTGCGGACAGGGGCACCTACGAGCAGTACTTC. Protein sequence: CASSADRGTYEQYF.

The chain links TRBV6-5 to TRBJ1-3, with a possible D match to TRBD1 (6 bases). This CDR3 region has 13 residues. Trimming stripped 6 bases from V and 4 bases from J, with 10 bases between. The germline V gene encodes CDR1 MNHEY and CDR2 SVGAGI. CDR3 protein: CASSLGQGNTIYF. In nucleotides, the CDR3 is TGTGCCAGCAGCCTAGGACAGGGAAACACCATATATTTT.

The V gene is TRBV27, the J gene TRBJ2-7; 10 positions match TRBD2. The CDR3 sequence is 15 residues long. Germline V lookup: CDR1 MNHEY, CDR2 SMNVEV (reference sequence). The ends lost 6 bases at V and 2 bases at J; junction bases unmatched: 7. This CDR3 reads CASSPKREGPYEQYF. CDR3 DNA sequence: TGTGCCAGCAGCCCTAAGCGGGAGGGCCCCTACGAGCAGTACTTC.

The V call is TRBV12-5, the J call TRBJ1-3; no reliable D call. CDR3 length equals 16 residues. Trimming cost V 2 bases and J 2 bases, with 13 bases left between them. Germline V gives CDR1 LGHNT, CDR2 FRNRAP. The CDR3: CASGLPRGSTGNTIYF. The CDR3 DNA reads as TGTGCTAGTGGTTTGCCCCGCGGGAGTACTGGAAACACCATATATTTT. The full variable domain, in which reference TRBV12-5 and TRBJ1-3 provide the parts outside the CDR3, is DARVTQTPRHKVTEMGQEVTMRCQPILGHNTVFWYRQTMMQGLELLAYFRNRAPLDDSGMPKDRFSAEMPDATLATLKIQPSEPRDSAVYFCASGLPRGSTGNTIYFGEGSWLTVV.

The chain employs TRBV9 and TRBJ2-7; D is ambiguous. V lost 4 bases, J lost 2 bases, and 13 bases lay in between. Per the germline V gene, CDR1 is SGDLS and CDR2 is YYNGEE. There are 14 residues in the CDR3. CDR3 in amino acids: CASSTQVGPYEQYF. The CDR3 DNA is TGTGCCAGCAGCACTCAGGTGGGCCCCTACGAGCAGTACTTC.